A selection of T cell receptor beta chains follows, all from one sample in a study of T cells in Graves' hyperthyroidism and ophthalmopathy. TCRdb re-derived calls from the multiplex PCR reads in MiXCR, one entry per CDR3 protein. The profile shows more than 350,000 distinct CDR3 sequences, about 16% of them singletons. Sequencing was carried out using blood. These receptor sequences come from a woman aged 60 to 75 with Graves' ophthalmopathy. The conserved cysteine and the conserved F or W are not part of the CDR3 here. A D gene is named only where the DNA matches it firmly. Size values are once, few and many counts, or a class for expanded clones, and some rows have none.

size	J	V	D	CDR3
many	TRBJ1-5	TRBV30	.	AWTEYSNQPQH
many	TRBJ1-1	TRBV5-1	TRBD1	ASSLFQGGSTEAF
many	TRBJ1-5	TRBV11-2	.	ASSLGIDQPQH
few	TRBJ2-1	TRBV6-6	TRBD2	ASSYHGLAGGRSEQF
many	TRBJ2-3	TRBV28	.	ASSPQGGPLNTQY
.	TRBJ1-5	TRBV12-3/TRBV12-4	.	ASSQEIGQPQH
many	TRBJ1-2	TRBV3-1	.	ASSQDGRAGAYGYT
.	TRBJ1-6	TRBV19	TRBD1	ASRTGPNSPLH
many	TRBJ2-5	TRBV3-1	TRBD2	ASSQASGGETQY
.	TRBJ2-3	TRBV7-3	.	AGSFTGSTDTQY
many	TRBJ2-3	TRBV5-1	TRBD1	ASSYTGGRADTQY
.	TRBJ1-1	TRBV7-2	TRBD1	ASSFSPPGGTEAF
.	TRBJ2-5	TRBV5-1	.	ASTRGAGETQY
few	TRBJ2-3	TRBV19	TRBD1	ASSISNRGRTDTQY
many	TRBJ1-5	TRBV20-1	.	SARADNSNQPQH